This TCR beta chain came from a study of T cell responses to AZD1222 COVID-19 vaccine. Study-wide context: Investigators merged groups given second doses at roughly 4 or roughly 12 weeks.

The table came from immunoSEQ multiplex PCR; TCRdb's copy has only in-frame clones and leaves some out. The data contain around 78,000 clones, about 85% of them seen just once; the ten biggest clones take up roughly 24%. This clone was seen only a few times. Its specificity is unknown. CDR3 length: 14 residues. The junction had 9 bases not matched to a gene; V was cut back by 10 bases and J by 4 bases. Germline V gene sequence: CDR1 MDHEN, CDR2 SYDVKM. Study-level findings and limits: Sampled repertoires all dated from after the peak T cell response.

V gene TRBV28 combines with J gene TRBJ2-2; 7 bases line up with TRBD1. The origin of this receptor is an adult in good health. Source: peripheral blood, taken on day 0 of AZD1222 vaccination. CDR3 sequence: CANRDSQGTGELFF. The CDR3 DNA sequence: TGTGCCAACCGGGACAGCCAGGGCACCGGGGAGCTGTTTTTT.